This TCR beta chain was recorded in a study of blood T cell repertoires in COVID-19. In the authors' workflow: Quantification of nucleated cells was approximated via reference gene primer amplification. TCRdb's copy holds only in-frame clones and misses some; the assay was immunoSEQ multiplex PCR. V and J calls and clone size are as listed in that table; D and trimming were resolved from the DNA. Here the sample spans about 54,000 clones, 90% to 95% being singletons. CDR1 and CDR2 from the germline V gene are MNHNY and SVGAGI (reference sequence). This CDR3 contains 14 residues. Trimming stripped 3 bases from V and 0 bases from J, with 6 bases between.

The V call is TRBV6-6, the J call TRBJ1-3; D uncertain. This TCR was sampled from a woman in her sixties with active or convalescent COVID-19. Input material: peripheral blood. CDR3 DNA sequence: TGTGCCAGCAGTTATTCCCTCTCTGGAAACACCATATATTTT. Encoded protein: CASSYSLSGNTIYF.